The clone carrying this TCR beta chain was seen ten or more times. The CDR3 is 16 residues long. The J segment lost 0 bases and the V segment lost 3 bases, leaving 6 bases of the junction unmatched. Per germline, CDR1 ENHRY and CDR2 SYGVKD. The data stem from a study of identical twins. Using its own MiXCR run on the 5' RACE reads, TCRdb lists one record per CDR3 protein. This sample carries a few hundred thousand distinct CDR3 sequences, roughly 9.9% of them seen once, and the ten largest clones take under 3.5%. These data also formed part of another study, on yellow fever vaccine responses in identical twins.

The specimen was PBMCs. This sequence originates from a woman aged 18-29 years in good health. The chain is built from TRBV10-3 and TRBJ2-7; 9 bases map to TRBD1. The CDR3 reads CAISDRGQGTSYEQYF. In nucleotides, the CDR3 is TGTGCCATCAGTGACCGGGGACAGGGCACCTCCTACGAGCAGTACTTC.